The rows below give T cell receptor beta chains drawn from one sample of a study of cytomegalovirus exposure and HLA in healthy donors. The repertoire was sequenced with immunoSEQ multiplex PCR; TCRdb's copy has only in-frame clones and lacks some. In all, the sample yields 95,000 to 150,000 clones. Material: PBMCs. Receptors were obtained from a young man in good health and CMV-seronegative. Both conserved end residues are part of each CDR3. The size field is filled for only some rows; it gives once, few, many or a size class.

TRBV2	NA	CASRGEVINIQYF
TRBV30	NA	CAWSVFGLNTGELFF
TRBV7-3	NA	CASSLPGGYEQFF
TRBV5-1	NA	CASRPRSGDSYEQYF
TRBV7-2	NA	CASSLRGVGTGELFF
TRBV11-2	NA	CASSPGGTGTNEKLFF
TRBV9	NA	CASSVVPGSTEAFF
TRBV28	NA	CASSPSGGGGGPYNEQFF
TRBV7-9	NA	CASSPAGSNEQFF
TRBV12-5	NA	CASGGAQRNEKLFF
TRBV28	NA	CASSLLGGLYNEQFF
TRBV28	NA	CASSFRRLVYEQYF
TRBV7-9	NA	CASSPRGTSGRGTDTQYF
TRBV9	NA	CASSRWNEKLFF
TRBV5-5	NA	CASSPEVDQPQHF
TRBV6-1	NA	CASSGVLAGGTDTQYF
TRBV5-1	NA	CASSTSGTSGKLITQYF
TRBV19	NA	CASSISPNSFGETQYF
TRBV19	NA	CASSTTVSTGELFF
TRBV18	NA	CASSPGQANSSPLHF
TRBV11-3	NA	CASSLNGGHTGELFF
TRBV28	NA	CASSGHNNQPQHF
TRBV6-1	NA	CASSGRDSPRQPQHF
TRBV4-1	NA	CASSQGPPRTSEPSDF
TRBV11-2	NA	CASSKGLAGSLIDTQYF
TRBV5-4	NA	CASSLRGTAGGRETQYF
TRBV7-9	NA	CASSSDGSLEQYF
TRBV19	NA	CAIGGRVGTGELFF
TRBV20-1	NA	CSATGGDRILF
TRBV28	NA	CASSLQGVTEAFF
TRBV21-1	NA	CAGSQSRGQGVLNQPQHF
TRBV7-9	NA	CASSLRAGGRNEQFF
TRBV7-3	NA	CASSLTGLAGGNEQFF
TRBV10-3	NA	CAIRRDTEAFF
TRBV9	NA	CASSVGTSGTDTQYF
TRBV28	NA	CASSVIRGNQPQHF
TRBV27	NA	CASSRLPPNTEAFF
TRBV2	NA	CASSEGRGGEFSTDTQYF
TRBV27	NA	CASSLGSNQPQHF
TRBV6-5	NA	CASSSGGSYNEQFF
TRBV7-8	NA	CASSLARGLSSYEQYF
TRBV6-1	NA	CASSEGAGYNSPLHF
TRBV19	NA	CASSIGSGYYGYTF
TRBV5-1	NA	CASSEDSYNEQFF
TRBV13	NA	CASSQGTAYEQYF
TRBV7-3	NA	CASSLISGIRNEQFF
TRBV25-1	NA	CASSPQWAGWLREQYF
TRBV7-9	medium-sized	CASSGGRLAGGPREQYF
TRBV30	NA	CAWSASWGGGYEQYF
TRBV4-1	NA	CASSLLTGGGTDTQYF
TRBV14	NA	CASSQGSGGVQYF
TRBV27	NA	CASHPKTGKDQPQHF
TRBV7-8	NA	CASKPPLAGGAGSEQYF
TRBV25-1	NA	CASSEYRGLNTEAFF
TRBV10-3	NA	CAISGAGANVLTF